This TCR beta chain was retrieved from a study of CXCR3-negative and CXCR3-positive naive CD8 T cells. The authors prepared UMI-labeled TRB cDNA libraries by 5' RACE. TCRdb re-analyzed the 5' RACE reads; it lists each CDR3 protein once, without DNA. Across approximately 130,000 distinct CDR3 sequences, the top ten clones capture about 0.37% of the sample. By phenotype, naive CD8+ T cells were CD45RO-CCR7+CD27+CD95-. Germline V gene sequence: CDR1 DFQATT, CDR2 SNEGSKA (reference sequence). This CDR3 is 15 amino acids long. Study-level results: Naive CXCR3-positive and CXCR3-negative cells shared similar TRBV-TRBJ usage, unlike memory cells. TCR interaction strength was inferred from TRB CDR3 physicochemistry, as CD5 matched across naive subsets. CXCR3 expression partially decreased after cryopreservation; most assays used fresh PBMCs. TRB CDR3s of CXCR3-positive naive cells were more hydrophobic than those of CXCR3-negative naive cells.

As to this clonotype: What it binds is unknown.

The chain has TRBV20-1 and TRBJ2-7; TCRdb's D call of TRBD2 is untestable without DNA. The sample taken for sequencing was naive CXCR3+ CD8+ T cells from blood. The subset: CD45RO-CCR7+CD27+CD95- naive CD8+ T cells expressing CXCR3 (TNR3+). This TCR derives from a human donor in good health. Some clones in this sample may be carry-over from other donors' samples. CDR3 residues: CSASTGLAGAWEQYF.